This TCR beta chain was recovered during a study of post-analysis software for immune sequencing data (dated by TCRdb to the mid-2010s). Turning to the overall study: The recorded disease courses included relapsing-remitting, secondary progressive and progressive-relapsing multiple sclerosis, and some patients had no subtype annotation. Patient repertoires were compared against roughly 12 previously published healthy control repertoires from donors aged 6 to 25 years. A subset of samples was prepared in parallel using single-end sample barcoding, then pooled and co-amplified after Illumina adapter ligation.

TCR beta repertoires were profiled from peripheral blood of roughly twelve young patients with multiple sclerosis to demonstrate the VDJtools post-analysis software. The patients with multiple sclerosis were children and adolescents between about 6 and 16 years of age. Library creation used PCR. These reads were obtained on an Illumina HiSeq 2500. Unique molecular identifiers were incorporated into TCR beta cDNA libraries to reduce PCR and sequencing biases. Every 1 to 10 million input T cells yielded 500,000 or so cDNA molecules, meaning each molecule approximated one T cell. Patient libraries were prepared and sequenced with the same protocol used for the earlier healthy control dataset. Within a given batch, samples were prepared together, multiplexed and sequenced on the same HiSeq lane. Concerning the study's data processing: Raw barcoded reads were processed with MIGEC, and single-read molecular identifier groups were discarded before consensus assembly and CDR3 extraction. Clonotype tables were post-analysed with VDJtools, and diversity was normalized by down-sampling all datasets to the smallest sample size. Repertoire overlap clustering matched CDR3 amino acid but not nucleotide sequences to correct batch-related cross-sample contamination. Using fastp at Q25 and MiXCR, TCRdb reprocessed the public reads and kept productive beta chains. Rows matching on CDR3 protein sequence are summarized as one entry with the most common DNA and genes. The V and J calls were not made by the authors but by TCRdb's processing. The sample yields hundreds of thousands of distinct CDR3 sequences; roughly 29% were counted once. In total, the top ten clones hold around 0.56% of the sample.

The full study reports these points: Compared with controls, multiple sclerosis patients had significantly lower normalized Chao1 diversity, a finding suggesting substantial peripheral T-cell clonal expansion. When samples were clustered directly using the F measure, samples prepared in the same batch co-clustered strongly, which prompted a batch-effect correction. The control group was slightly older than the multiple sclerosis patient group. Patients showed significantly higher frequencies than controls for a handful of TRBV segments, among them TRBV5-6, TRBV5-1 and TRBV20-1.

There are 16 amino acids in the CDR3, from cysteine to phenylalanine inclusive. The read is trimmed to its CDR3 DNA, 48 bases read in frame from base 1. The trim is 4 bases for V and 4 bases for J, with a gap of 16 bases between the germline ends. The germline V gene (reference sequence) yields MNHEY for CDR1 and SMNVEV for CDR2. A word on this clonotype: Its antigen remains unidentified. No base qualities exist here, and no much larger clone lies one base off it.

This sequence was found in a girl aged 10-17 years with multiple sclerosis. Sample: blood. Recombination linked TRBV27 to TRBJ2-2, with a tentative D gene TRBD2 over 6 matching bases. The CDR3 corresponds to CASSSGGYVGTGELFF. The DNA sequence follows: TGTGCCAGCAGTTCCGGGGGTTATGTTGGCACCGGGGAGCTGTTTTTT.